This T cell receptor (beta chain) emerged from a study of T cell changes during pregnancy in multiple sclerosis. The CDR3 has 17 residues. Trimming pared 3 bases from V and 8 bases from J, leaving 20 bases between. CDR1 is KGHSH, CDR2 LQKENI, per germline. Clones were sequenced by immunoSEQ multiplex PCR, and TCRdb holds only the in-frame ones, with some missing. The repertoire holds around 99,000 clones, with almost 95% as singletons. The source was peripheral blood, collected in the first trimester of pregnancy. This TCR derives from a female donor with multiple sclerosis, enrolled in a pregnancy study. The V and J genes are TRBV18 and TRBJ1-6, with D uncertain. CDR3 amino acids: CASSPVLISGRDSPLHF. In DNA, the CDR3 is TGTGCCAGCTCACCCGTGTTAATTTCGGGTCGCGATTCACCCCTCCACTTT.